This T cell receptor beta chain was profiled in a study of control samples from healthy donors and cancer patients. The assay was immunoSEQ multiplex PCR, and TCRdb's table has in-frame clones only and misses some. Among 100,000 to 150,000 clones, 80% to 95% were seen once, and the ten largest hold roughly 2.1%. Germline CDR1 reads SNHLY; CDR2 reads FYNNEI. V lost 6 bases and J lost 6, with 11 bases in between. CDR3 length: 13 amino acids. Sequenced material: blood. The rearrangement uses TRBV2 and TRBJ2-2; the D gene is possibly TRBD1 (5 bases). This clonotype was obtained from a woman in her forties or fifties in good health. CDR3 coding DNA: TGTGCCAGCAGAGCAGACAGTCCCGGGGAGCTGTTTTTT. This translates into CASRADSPGELFF.